This TCR beta chain was captured by sequencing in a study of blood T cell repertoires in COVID-19. Turning to the study itself: Whether acute or convalescent, the COVID-19 samples came from the United States, Italy and Spain. Sources were T cells, B-cell-depleted T cells, or PBMCs; the material itself was cDNA or gDNA.

V was cut by 7 bases and J by 8 bases, with 15 bases left in between. Germline CDR1 and CDR2: MNHEY and SVGAGI. This CDR3 has 14 amino acids. Original handling: Nucleated cell counts were estimated from reference gene primer amplification. Clones were read by immunoSEQ multiplex PCR, and TCRdb kept only the in-frame ones, dropping some. D and trimming come from the DNA, and the V and J calls and clone size come from that table. The sample has around 100,000 clones; 70% to 85% are singletons. This receptor was identified in a woman in her sixties or seventies with acute or convalescent COVID-19. Sample: peripheral blood. The chain combines TRBV6-5 with TRBJ1-6; a possible D gene is TRBD1 (6 bases). The CDR3 loop is CASILGGPYSPLHF. In DNA, the CDR3 is TGTGCCAGCATCCTGGGGGGGCCTTATTCACCCCTCCACTTT.